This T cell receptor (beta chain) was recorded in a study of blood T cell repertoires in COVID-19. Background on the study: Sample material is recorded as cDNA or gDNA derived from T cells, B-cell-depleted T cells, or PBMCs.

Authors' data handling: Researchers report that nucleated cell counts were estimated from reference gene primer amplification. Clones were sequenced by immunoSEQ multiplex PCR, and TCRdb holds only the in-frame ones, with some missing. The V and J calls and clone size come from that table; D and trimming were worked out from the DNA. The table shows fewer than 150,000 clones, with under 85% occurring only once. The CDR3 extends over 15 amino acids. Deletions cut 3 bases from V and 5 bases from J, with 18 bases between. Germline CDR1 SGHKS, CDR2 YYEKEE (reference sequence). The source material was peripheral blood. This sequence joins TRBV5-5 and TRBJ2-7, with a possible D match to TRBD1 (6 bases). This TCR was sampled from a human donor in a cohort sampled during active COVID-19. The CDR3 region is CASSSPSPGAHEQYF. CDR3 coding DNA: TGTGCCAGCAGCTCGCCTTCGCCAGGGGCCCACGAGCAGTACTTC.